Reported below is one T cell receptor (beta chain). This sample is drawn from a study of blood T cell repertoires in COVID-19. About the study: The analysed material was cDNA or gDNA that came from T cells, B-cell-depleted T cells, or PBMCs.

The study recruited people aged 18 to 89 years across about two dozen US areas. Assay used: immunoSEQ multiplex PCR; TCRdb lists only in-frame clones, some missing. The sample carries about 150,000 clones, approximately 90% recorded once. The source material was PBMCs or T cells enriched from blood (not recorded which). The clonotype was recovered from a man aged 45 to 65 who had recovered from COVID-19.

The CDR3 sequence is CASSLDRIDGYTF. Written as DNA, the CDR3 is TGTGCCAGCAGCCTAGACAGGATAGATGGCTACACCTTC. The chain couples TRBV12-3 or TRBV12-4 to TRBJ1-2; D is possibly TRBD1 (6 bases). The CDR3 totals 13 residues. Trimming removed 6 bases at V and 6 bases at J, with 14 bases between.